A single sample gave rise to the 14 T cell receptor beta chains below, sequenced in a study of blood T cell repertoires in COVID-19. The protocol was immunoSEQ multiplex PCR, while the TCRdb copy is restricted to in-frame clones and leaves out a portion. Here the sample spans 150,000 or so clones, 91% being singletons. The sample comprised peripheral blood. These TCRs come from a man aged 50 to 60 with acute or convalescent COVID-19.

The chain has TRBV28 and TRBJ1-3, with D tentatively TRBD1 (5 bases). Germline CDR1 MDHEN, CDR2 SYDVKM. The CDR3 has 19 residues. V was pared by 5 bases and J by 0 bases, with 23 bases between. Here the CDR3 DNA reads TGTGCCAGCAGTCCCGTTACACCGGTCAGGGCCCACTCTGGAAACACCATATATTTT. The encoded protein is CASSPVTPVRAHSGNTIYF.

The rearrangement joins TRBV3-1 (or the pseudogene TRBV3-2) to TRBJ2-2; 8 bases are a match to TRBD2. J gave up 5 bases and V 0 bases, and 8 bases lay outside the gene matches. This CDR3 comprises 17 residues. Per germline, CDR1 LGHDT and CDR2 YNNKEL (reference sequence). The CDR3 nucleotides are TGTGCCAGCAGCCAAGATGAGTTAAGCGGGAGAACCGGGGAGCTGTTTTTT. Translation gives CASSQDELSGRTGELFF.

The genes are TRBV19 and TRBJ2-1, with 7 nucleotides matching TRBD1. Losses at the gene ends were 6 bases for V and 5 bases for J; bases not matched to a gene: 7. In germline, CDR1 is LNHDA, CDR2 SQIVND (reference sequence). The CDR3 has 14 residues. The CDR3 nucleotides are TGTGCCAGTAGCATGACAGGGTTTAACAATGAGCAGTTCTTC. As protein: CASSMTGFNNEQFF.

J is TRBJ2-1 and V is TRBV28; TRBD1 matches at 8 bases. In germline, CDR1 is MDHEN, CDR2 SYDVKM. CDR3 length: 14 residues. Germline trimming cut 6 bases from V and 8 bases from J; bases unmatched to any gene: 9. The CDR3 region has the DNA TGTGCCAGCAGCCGACAGGGGACCGTCGATGAGCAGTTCTTC. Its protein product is CASSRQGTVDEQFF.

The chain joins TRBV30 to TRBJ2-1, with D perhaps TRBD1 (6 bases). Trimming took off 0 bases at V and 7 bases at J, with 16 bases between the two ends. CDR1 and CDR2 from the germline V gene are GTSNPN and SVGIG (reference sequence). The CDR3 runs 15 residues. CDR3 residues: CAWSVTGSAWNEQFF. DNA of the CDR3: TGTGCCTGGAGTGTAACAGGGAGTGCTTGGAATGAGCAGTTCTTC.

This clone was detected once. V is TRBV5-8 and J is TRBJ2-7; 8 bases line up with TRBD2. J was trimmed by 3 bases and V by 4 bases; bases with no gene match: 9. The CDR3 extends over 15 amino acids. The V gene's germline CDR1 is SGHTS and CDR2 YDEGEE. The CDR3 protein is CASSGQREHNYEQYF. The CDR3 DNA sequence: TGTGCCAGCAGCGGACAGCGGGAGCACAACTACGAGCAGTACTTC.

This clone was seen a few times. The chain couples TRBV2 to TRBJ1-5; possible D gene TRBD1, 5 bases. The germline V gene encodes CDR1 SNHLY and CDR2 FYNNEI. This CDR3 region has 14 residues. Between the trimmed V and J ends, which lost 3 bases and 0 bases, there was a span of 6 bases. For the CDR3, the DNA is TGTGCCAGCAGTGAGGGGCGTAGCAATCAGCCCCAGCATTTT. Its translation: CASSEGRSNQPQHF.

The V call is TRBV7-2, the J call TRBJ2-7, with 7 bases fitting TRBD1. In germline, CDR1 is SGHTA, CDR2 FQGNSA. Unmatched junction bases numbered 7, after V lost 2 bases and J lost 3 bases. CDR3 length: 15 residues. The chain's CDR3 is CASSLTTGQNYEQYV. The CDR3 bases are TGTGCCAGCAGCTTAACCACGGGACAGAACTACGAGCAGTACGTC.

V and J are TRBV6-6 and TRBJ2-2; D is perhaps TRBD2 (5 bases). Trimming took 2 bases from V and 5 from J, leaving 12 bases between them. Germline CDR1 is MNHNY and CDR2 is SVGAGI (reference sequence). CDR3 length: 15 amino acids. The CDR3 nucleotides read TGTGCCAGCAGTTACGGGGATGGGAGAACCGGGGAGCTGTTTTTT. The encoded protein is CASSYGDGRTGELFF.

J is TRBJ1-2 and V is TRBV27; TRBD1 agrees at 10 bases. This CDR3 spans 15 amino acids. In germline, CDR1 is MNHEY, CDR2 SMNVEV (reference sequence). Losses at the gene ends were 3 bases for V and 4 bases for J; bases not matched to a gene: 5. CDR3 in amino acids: CASSFRQGAVYGYTF. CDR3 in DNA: TGTGCCAGCAGTTTTCGACAGGGGGCGGTCTATGGCTACACCTTC.

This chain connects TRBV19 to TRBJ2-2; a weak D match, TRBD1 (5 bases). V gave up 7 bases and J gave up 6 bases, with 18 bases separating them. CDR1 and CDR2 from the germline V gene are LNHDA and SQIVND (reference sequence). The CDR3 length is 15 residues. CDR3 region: CASTLNPGIPGELFF. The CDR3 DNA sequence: TGTGCCAGTACCCTTAACCCAGGGATACCCGGGGAGCTGTTTTTT.

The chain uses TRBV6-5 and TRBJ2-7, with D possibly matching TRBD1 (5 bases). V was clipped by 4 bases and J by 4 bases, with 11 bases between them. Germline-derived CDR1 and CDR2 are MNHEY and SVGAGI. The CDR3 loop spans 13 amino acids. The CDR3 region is CASSSTGPYEQYF. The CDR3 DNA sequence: TGTGCCAGCAGTTCCACAGGTCCTTACGAGCAGTACTTC.

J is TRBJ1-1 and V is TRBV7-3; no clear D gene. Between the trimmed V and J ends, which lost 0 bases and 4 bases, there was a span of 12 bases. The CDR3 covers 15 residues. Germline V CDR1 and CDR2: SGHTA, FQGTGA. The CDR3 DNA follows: TGTGCCAGCAGCTTAACCGGAGGGATCGGCACTGAAGCTTTCTTT. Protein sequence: CASSLTGGIGTEAFF.

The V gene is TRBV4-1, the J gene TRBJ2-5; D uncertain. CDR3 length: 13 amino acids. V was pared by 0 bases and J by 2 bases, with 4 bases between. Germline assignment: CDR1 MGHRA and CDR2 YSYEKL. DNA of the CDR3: TGCGCCAGCAGCCAAGAGGAGCAAGAGACCCAGTACTTC. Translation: CASSQEEQETQYF.